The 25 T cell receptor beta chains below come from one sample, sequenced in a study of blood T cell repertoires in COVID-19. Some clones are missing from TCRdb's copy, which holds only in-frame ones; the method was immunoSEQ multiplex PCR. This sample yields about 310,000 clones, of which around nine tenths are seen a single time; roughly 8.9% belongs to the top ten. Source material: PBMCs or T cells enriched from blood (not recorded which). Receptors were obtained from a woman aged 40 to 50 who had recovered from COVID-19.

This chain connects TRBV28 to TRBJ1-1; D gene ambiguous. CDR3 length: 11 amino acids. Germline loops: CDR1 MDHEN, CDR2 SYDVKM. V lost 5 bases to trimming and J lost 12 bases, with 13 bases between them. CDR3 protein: CASSGGPIPFF. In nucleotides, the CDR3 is TGTGCCAGCAGTGGAGGGCCCATCCCTTTCTTT.

CDR3 coding DNA: TGTGCCAGCAGCCAACTAGACGGCTTATCCTACGAGCAGTACTTC. Translation: CASSQLDGLSYEQYF. V usage is TRBV4-2 and J usage is TRBJ2-7, with D unclear. The CDR3 is 15 amino acids. Trimming cost V 2 bases and J 1 base, with 12 bases left between them. CDR1 is LGHNA and CDR2 is YNFKEQ in the germline V gene.

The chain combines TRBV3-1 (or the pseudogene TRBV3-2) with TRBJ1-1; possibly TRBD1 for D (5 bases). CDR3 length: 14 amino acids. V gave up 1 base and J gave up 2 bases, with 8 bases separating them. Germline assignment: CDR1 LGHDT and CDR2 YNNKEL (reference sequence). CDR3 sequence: CASSQVGANTEAFF. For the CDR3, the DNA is TGTGCCAGCAGCCAAGTTGGGGCAAACACTGAAGCTTTCTTT.

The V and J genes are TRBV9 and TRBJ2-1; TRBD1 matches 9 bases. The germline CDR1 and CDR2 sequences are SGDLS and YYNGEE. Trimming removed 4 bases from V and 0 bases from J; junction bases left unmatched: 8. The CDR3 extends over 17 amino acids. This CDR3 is CASSSRDRVTSYNEQFF. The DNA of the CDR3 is TGTGCCAGCAGCAGCCGGGACAGGGTAACCTCCTACAATGAGCAGTTCTTC. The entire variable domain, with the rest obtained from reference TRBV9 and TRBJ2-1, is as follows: DSGVTQTPKHLITATGQRVTLRCSPRSGDLSVYWYQQSLDQGLQFLIQYYNGEERAKGNILERFSAQQFPDLHSELNLSSLELGDSALYFCASSSRDRVTSYNEQFFGPGTRLTVL.

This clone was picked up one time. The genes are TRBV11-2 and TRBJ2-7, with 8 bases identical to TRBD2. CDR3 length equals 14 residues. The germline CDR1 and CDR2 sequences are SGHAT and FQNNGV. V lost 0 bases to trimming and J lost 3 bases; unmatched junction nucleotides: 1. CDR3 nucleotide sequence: TGTGCCAGCAGCTTAGAACGGGGGGGCTACGAGCAGTACTTC. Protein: CASSLERGGYEQYF. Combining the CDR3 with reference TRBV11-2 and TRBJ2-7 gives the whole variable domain EAGVAQSPRYKIIEKRQSVAFWCNPISGHATLYWYQQILGQGPKLLIQFQNNGVVDDSQLPKDRFSAERLKGVDSTLKIQPAKLEDSAVYLCASSLERGGYEQYFGPGTRLTVT.

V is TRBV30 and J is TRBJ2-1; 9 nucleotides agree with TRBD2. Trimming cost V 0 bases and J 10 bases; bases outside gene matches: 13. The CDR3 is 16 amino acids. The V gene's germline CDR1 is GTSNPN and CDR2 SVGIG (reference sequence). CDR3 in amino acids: CAWSVRLAGNQGEQFF. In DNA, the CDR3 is TGTGCCTGGAGTGTACGGCTAGCGGGAAATCAGGGAGAGCAGTTCTTC.

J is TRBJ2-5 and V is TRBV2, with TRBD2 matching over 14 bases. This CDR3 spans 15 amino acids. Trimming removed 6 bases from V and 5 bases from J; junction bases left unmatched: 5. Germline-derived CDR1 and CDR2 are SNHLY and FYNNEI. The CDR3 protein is CASSGLAGGQETQYF. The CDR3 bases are TGTGCCAGCAGCGGACTAGCGGGGGGACAGGAGACCCAGTACTTC.

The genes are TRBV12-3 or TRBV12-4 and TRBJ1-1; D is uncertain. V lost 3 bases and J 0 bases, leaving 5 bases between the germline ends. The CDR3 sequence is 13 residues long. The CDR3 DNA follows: TGTGCCAGCAGTTTGCAGGTGAACACTGAAGCTTTCTTT. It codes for CASSLQVNTEAFF.

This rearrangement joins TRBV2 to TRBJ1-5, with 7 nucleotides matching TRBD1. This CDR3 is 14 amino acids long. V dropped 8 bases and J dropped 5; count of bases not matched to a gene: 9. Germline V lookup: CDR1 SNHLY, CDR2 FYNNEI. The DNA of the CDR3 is TGTGCCAGCGAATGGGACAGCGGCGATCAGCCCCAGCATTTT. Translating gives CASEWDSGDQPQHF.

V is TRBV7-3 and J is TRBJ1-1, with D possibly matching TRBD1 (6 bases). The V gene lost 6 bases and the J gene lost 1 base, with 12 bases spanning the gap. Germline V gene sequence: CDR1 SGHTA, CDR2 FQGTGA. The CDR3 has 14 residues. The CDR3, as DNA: TGTGCCAGCAGGAGAACGACAGGGAACACTGAAGCTTTCTTT. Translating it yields CASRRTTGNTEAFF.

The CDR3 DNA is TGTGCCAGCAGGGGAGACAGCGGGAGTGGCTACACCTTC. It encodes CASRGDSGSGYTF. The V call is TRBV12-3 or TRBV12-4, the J call TRBJ1-2, with D tentatively TRBD1 (5 bases). CDR3 length: 13 residues. V lost 6 bases, J lost 7 bases, and 15 bases lay in between.

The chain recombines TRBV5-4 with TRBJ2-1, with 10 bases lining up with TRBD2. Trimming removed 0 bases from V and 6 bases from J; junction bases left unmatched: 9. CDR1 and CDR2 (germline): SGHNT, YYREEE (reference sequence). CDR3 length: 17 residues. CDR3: CASSLGPAAGGLNEQFF. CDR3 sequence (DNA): TGTGCCAGCAGCTTGGGGCCGGCAGCGGGGGGGCTCAATGAGCAGTTCTTC.

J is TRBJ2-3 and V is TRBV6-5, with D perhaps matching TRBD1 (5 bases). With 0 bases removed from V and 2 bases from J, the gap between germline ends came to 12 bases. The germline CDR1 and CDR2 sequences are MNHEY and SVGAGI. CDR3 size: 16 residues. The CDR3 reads CASSYSALTVTDTQYF. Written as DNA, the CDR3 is TGTGCCAGCAGTTACTCGGCTCTGACAGTCACAGATACGCAGTATTTT.

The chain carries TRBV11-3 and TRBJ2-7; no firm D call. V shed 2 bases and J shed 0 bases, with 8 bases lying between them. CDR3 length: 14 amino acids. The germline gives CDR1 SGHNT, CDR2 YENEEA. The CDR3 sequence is CASSLHGSSYEQYF. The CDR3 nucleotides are TGTGCCAGCAGCTTACACGGTAGCTCCTACGAGCAGTACTTC.

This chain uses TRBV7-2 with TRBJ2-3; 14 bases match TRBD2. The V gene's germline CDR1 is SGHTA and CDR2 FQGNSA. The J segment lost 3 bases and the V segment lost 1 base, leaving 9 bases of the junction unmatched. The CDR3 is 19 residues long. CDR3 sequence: CASSLETSGRALRTDTQYF. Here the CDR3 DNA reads TGTGCCAGCAGCTTAGAGACTAGCGGGAGGGCCCTGAGGACAGATACGCAGTATTTT.

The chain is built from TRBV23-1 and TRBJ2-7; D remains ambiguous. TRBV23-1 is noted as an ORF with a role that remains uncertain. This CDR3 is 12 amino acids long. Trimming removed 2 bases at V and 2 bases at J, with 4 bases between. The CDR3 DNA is TGCGCCAGCAGTCAACAGGCCTACGAGCAGTACTTC. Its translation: CASSQQAYEQYF.

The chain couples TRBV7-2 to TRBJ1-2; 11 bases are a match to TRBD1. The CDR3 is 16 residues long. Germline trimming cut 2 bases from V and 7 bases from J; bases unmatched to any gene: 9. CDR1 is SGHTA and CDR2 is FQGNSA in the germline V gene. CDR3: CASSLPPGQGGSGYTF. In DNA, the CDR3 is TGTGCCAGCAGCTTACCTCCGGGACAGGGGGGTTCTGGCTACACCTTC.

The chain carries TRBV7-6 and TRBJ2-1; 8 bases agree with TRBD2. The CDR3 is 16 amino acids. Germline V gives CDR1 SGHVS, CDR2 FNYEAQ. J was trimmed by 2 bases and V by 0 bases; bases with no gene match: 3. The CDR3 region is CASSLAAGGTYNEQFF. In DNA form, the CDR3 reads TGTGCCAGCAGCTTAGCGGCGGGAGGCACCTACAATGAGCAGTTCTTC.

The CDR3 region has the DNA TGTGCCAGCAGTTTACAGGGTCCTTATAACTATGGCTACACCTTC. Translating gives CASSLQGPYNYGYTF. V usage is TRBV28 and J usage is TRBJ1-2; a possible D gene is TRBD1 (5 bases). V was trimmed by 2 bases and J by 1 base, leaving 11 bases between them. The CDR3 length is 15 residues. The germline V gene has CDR1 MDHEN and CDR2 SYDVKM.

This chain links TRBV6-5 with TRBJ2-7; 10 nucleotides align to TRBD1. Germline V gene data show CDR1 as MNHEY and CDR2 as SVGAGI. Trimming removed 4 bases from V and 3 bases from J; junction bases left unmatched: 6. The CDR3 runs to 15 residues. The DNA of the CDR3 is TGTGCCAGCAGTTTCCGGGACAGGGGTATCTACGAGCAGTACTTC. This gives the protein CASSFRDRGIYEQYF.

The CDR3: CSVDSTRSGEQYF. The CDR3 bases are TGCAGCGTTGATTCGACACGGTCGGGGGAGCAGTACTTC. The chain joins TRBV29-1 to TRBJ2-7, with D possibly TRBD2 on 5 matching bases. The germline V gene encodes CDR1 SQVTM and CDR2 ANQGSEA. The CDR3 sequence is 13 residues long. Trimming took off 3 bases at V and 7 bases at J, with 16 bases between the two ends.

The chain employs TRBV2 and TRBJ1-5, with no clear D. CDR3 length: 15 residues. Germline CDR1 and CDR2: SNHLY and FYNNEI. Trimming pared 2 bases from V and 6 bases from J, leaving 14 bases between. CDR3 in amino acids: CASSERQLGVQPQHF. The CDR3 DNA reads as TGTGCCAGCAGTGAACGGCAGCTGGGCGTTCAGCCCCAGCATTTT.

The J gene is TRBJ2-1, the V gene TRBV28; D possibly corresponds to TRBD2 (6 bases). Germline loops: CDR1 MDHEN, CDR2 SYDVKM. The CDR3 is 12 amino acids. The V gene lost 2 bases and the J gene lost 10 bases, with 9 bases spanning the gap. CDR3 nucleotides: TGTGCCAGCAGTTTAAGGACTATCGAGCAGTTCTTC. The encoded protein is CASSLRTIEQFF.

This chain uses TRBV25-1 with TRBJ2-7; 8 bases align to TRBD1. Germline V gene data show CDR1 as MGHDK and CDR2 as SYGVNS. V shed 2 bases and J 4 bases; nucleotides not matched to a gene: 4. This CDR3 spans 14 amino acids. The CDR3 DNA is TGTGCCAGCAGTGAAAGGCAGGGGGCTTACGAGCAGTACTTC. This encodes CASSERQGAYEQYF.

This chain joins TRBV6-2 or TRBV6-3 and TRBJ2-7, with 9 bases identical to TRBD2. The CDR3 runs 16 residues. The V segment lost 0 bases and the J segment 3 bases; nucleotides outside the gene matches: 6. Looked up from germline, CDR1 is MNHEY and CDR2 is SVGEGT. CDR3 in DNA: TGTGCCAGCAGTTACTCGAATAGCGGGAGCGTCTACGAGCAGTACTTC. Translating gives CASSYSNSGSVYEQYF.